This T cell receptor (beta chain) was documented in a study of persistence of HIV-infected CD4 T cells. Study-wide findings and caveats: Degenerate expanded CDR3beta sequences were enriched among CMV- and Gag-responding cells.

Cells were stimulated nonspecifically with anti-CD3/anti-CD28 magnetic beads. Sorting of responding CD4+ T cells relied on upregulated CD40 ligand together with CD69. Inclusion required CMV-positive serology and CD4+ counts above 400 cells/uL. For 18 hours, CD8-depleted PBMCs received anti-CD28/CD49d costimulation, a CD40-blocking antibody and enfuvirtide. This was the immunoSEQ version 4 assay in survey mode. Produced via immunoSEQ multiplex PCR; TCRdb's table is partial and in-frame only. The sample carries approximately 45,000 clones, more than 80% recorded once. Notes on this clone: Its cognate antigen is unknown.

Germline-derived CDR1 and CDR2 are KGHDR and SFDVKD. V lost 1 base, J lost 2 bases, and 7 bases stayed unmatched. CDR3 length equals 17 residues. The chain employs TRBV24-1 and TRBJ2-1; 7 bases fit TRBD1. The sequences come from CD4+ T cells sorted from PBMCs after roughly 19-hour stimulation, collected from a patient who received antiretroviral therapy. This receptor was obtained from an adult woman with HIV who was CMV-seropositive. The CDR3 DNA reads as TGTGCCACCAGTGATTTAAAGGGGCAGGGGGCCTACAATGAGCAGTTCTTC. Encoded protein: CATSDLKGQGAYNEQFF.